Below are 28 T cell receptor beta chains sequenced from a single sample in a study of CD8+ T cells in alopecia areata. Sequencing templates came from extracted RNA that was reverse transcribed into cDNA. Data came from immunoSEQ multiplex PCR; TCRdb stores just in-frame clones and leaves some out. The data show 110,000 or so clones, with about two fifths seen just once and approximately 2.8% held by the top ten. Sequencing was carried out using CD4+ T cells sorted from blood. All receptors derive from a human donor with alopecia areata.

CDR3 in DNA: TGCAGCGGTCACAGGGGGAACACTGAAGCTTTCTTT. Residues: CSGHRGNTEAFF. The gene calls are TRBV29-1 and TRBJ1-1; TRBD1 matches at 7 bases. This CDR3 contains 12 residues. Losses at the gene ends were 7 bases for V and 1 base for J; bases not matched to a gene: 3. Per the germline V gene, CDR1 is SQVTM and CDR2 is ANQGSEA.

The CDR3 DNA reads TGTGCCAGCAGCGCGACCGAGGGGGCCCCGTCGCCCCAGCATTTT. As protein: CASSATEGAPSPQHF. The V call is TRBV5-6, the J call TRBJ1-5; 7 bases fit TRBD1. Losses at the gene ends were 4 bases for V and 9 bases for J; bases not matched to a gene: 13. The CDR3 covers 15 residues. The germline V gene has CDR1 SGHDT and CDR2 YYEEEE.

This clone was picked up a small number of times. V usage is TRBV7-9 and J usage is TRBJ1-2, with 7 bases lining up with TRBD1. After removal of 6 bases from V and 4 bases from J, the junction contained 5 bases not matched to a gene. Germline loops: CDR1 SEHNR, CDR2 FQNEAQ (reference sequence). This CDR3 spans 13 amino acids. The DNA of the CDR3 is TGTGCCAGCAGTCGGGACAGAAGCTATGGCTACACCTTC. Encoded protein: CASSRDRSYGYTF. Filled out from reference TRBV7-9 and TRBJ1-2, the complete variable domain reads DTGVSQNPRHKITKRGQNVTFRCDPISEHNRLYWYRQTLGQGPEFLTYFQNEAQLEKSRLLSDRFSAERPKGSFSTLEIQRTEQGDSAMYLCASSRDRSYGYTFGSGTRLTVV.

With respect to this clone: Other nucleotide sequences in the sample specify the same CDR3. The chain recombines TRBV30 with TRBJ2-5; D unclear. Trimming cost V 0 bases and J 5 bases, with 4 bases left between them. The CDR3 spans 11 residues. Germline V gene sequence: CDR1 GTSNPN, CDR2 SVGIG (reference sequence). CDR3 region: CAWSVGETQYF. CDR3 sequence (DNA): TGTGCCTGGAGTGTAGGGGAGACCCAGTACTTC.

The chain couples TRBV30 to TRBJ2-2, with D unclear. Germline-derived CDR1 and CDR2 are GTSNPN and SVGIG (reference sequence). The CDR3 sequence is 11 residues long. Trimming shortened V by 0 bases and J by 5 bases, and 1 base separated the two germline ends. CDR3 sequence (DNA): TGTGCCTGGAGTGTTACCGGGGAGCTGTTTTTT. Amino acid sequence: CAWSVTGELFF.

This chain links TRBV7-8 with TRBJ2-6; D gene unclear. The CDR3 extends over 15 amino acids. Trimming stripped 1 base from V and 0 bases from J, with 4 bases between. CDR1 is SGHVS, CDR2 FQNEAQ, per germline. DNA of the CDR3: TGTGCCAGCAGCTTAGGGAGCTCTGGGGCCAACGTCCTGACTTTC. This codes for CASSLGSSGANVLTF.

The chain carries TRBV29-1 and TRBJ2-3; 10 positions agree with TRBD1. J lost 6 bases, V lost 8 bases, and 11 bases had no gene match. The CDR3 is made up of 14 amino acids. CDR1 SQVTM and CDR2 ANQGSEA come from the germline V gene. CDR3 in amino acids: CSSVGTGVVDTQYF. The CDR3 DNA follows: TGCAGCTCCGTCGGGACAGGGGTCGTGGATACGCAGTATTTT.

This clone occurred a few times. The chain couples TRBV28 to TRBJ2-3; D call uncertain. Germline-derived CDR1 and CDR2 are MDHEN and SYDVKM. Trimming took off 3 bases at V and 2 bases at J, with 3 bases between the two ends. The CDR3 extends over 12 amino acids. The CDR3: CASSFPTDTQYF. CDR3 bases: TGTGCCAGCAGTTTTCCCACAGATACGCAGTATTTT.

The chain has TRBV29-1 and TRBJ2-4; D perhaps matches TRBD1 (6 bases). With 7 bases removed from V and 0 bases from J, the gap between germline ends came to 10 bases. The CDR3 is 13 amino acids. Germline V gene sequence: CDR1 SQVTM, CDR2 ANQGSEA. The CDR3 sequence: CSAGTLAKNIQYF. CDR3 nucleotides: TGCAGCGCAGGGACACTAGCCAAAAACATTCAGTACTTC.

This clone was observed a few times. The sample has other DNA sequences that encode this CDR3 too. The chain joins TRBV29-1 to TRBJ1-3; D is uncertain. Looked up from germline, CDR1 is SQVTM and CDR2 is ANQGSEA. The CDR3 runs 13 residues. V lost 4 bases and J 0 bases, leaving 7 bases between the germline ends. In DNA form, the CDR3 reads TGCAGCGTTGCGACGGACTCTGGAAACACCATATATTTT. Encoded protein: CSVATDSGNTIYF.

The chain carries TRBV29-1 and TRBJ1-2; unclear D gene. Between the trimmed V and J ends, which lost 4 bases and 7 bases, there was a span of 19 bases. The CDR3 loop spans 14 amino acids. Germline loops: CDR1 SQVTM, CDR2 ANQGSEA. CDR3 in amino acids: CSVALRGSLSGYTF. Here the CDR3 DNA reads TGCAGCGTTGCCCTCCGGGGTTCGCTGAGTGGCTACACCTTC.

This chain joins TRBV29-1 and TRBJ1-2; D perhaps matches TRBD1 (5 bases). CDR3 length: 12 residues. CDR1 SQVTM and CDR2 ANQGSEA come from the germline V gene. V was clipped by 5 bases and J by 7 bases, with 14 bases between them. CDR3 loop: CSVTHGRGGYTF. CDR3 in DNA: TGCAGCGTTACTCACGGGAGGGGTGGCTACACCTTC.

This clone showed up just a few times. The chain couples TRBV7-8 to TRBJ1-5; D may be TRBD1 (5 bases). The CDR3 has 15 amino acids. Trimming pared 1 base from V and 3 bases from J, leaving 10 bases between. Germline V gives CDR1 SGHVS, CDR2 FQNEAQ. In DNA form, the CDR3 reads TGTGCCAGCAGCTTAGGACCAGGGTTCAATCAGCCCCAGCATTTT. Translated: CASSLGPGFNQPQHF.

The V and J genes are TRBV30 and TRBJ2-2; D may be TRBD2 (6 bases). The CDR3 is 14 residues long. Germline V lookup: CDR1 GTSNPN, CDR2 SVGIG (reference sequence). V lost 1 base and J lost 0, with 6 bases in between. The CDR3 sequence is CAWSGGANTGELFF. In DNA form, the CDR3 reads TGTGCCTGGAGTGGCGGGGCGAACACCGGGGAGCTGTTTTTT.

The chain uses TRBV4-2 and TRBJ2-5, with 8 positions matching TRBD1. The CDR3 runs to 13 residues. Germline loops: CDR1 LGHNA, CDR2 YNFKEQ. The V and J ends lost 4 bases and 2 bases, in that order; junction bases with no gene match: 0. The CDR3 here is CASSRDRQETQYF. Written as DNA, the CDR3 is TGTGCCAGCAGCCGGGACAGGCAAGAGACCCAGTACTTC.

This clone has more than one count but fewer than ten. The rearrangement links TRBV29-1 to TRBJ2-1; 12 positions agree with TRBD1. This CDR3 region has 15 residues. The trim removed 6 bases at V and 7 bases at J, leaving 10 bases unmatched. Germline V CDR1 and CDR2: SQVTM, ANQGSEA. The CDR3 sequence: CSVNPGQGARNEQFF. The CDR3 DNA follows: TGCAGCGTAAACCCGGGACAGGGGGCGAGGAATGAGCAGTTCTTC.

V is TRBV7-2 and J is TRBJ2-7; the D gene is possibly TRBD2 (7 bases). V lost 5 bases to trimming and J lost 4 bases, with 18 bases between them. CDR1 is SGHTA, CDR2 FQGNSA, per germline. The CDR3 is 15 amino acids. CDR3 coding DNA: TGTGCCAGCAGCCATGGGGGGGCTAGGCCTTACGAGCAGTACTTC. Translating gives CASSHGGARPYEQYF.

V gene TRBV7-2 combines with J gene TRBJ2-5; TRBD2 is a possible D gene (7 bases). CDR1 is SGHTA, CDR2 FQGNSA, per germline. The ends were cut back, 5 bases at V and 1 base at J, with 11 bases in the middle. The CDR3 is 14 residues long. The CDR3 reads CASSPAGAQETQYF. The CDR3 region has the DNA TGTGCCAGCAGCCCGGCGGGGGCCCAAGAGACCCAGTACTTC. The variable domain in full, with the rest retrieved from reference TRBV7-2 and TRBJ2-5, is GAGVSQSPSNKVTEKGKDVELRCDPISGHTALYWYRQSLGQGLEFLIYFQGNSAPDKSGLPSDRFSAERTGGSVSTLTIQRTQQEDSAVYLCASSPAGAQETQYFGPGTRLLVL.

Only a few counts were recorded for this clone. The rearrangement links TRBV29-1 to TRBJ2-7, with 7 bases matching TRBD2. V shed 6 bases, J shed 4 bases, and the junction held 9 bases outside the gene matches. Per the germline V gene, CDR1 is SQVTM and CDR2 is ANQGSEA. The CDR3 consists of 13 residues. The DNA for the CDR3 is TGCAGCGTCTCGGGGGGAGAGAAATACGAGCAGTACTTC. Its protein product is CSVSGGEKYEQYF.

This clone turned up a few times. V and J are TRBV29-1 and TRBJ2-2; 7 nucleotides agree with TRBD2. Unmatched junction bases numbered 10, after V lost 6 bases and J lost 0 bases. The CDR3 sequence is 16 residues long. In germline, CDR1 is SQVTM, CDR2 ANQGSEA. The CDR3 DNA reads TGCAGCGTACCCGCGGGCGGGGGTACGAACACCGGGGAGCTGTTTTTT. Protein product: CSVPAGGGTNTGELFF.

The rearrangement uses TRBV15 and TRBJ2-1; a possible D gene is TRBD2 (6 bases). The CDR3 consists of 15 residues. Per the germline V gene, CDR1 is LNHNV and CDR2 is YYDKDF (reference sequence). Trimming stripped 0 bases from V and 0 bases from J, with 6 bases between. CDR3 amino acids: CATSRDGGSYNEQFF. The CDR3 DNA follows: TGTGCCACCAGCAGAGACGGGGGCTCCTACAATGAGCAGTTCTTC.

A few counts support this clone. The rearrangement uses TRBV11-2 and TRBJ2-6; D gene uncertain. Germline CDR1 reads SGHAT; CDR2 reads FQNNGV. The V end was cut by 1 base, the J end by 2 bases, with 0 bases between. The CDR3 is 13 amino acids. The CDR3 DNA reads TGTGCCAGCAGCTTAGCTGGGGCCAACGTCCTGACTTTC. Encoded protein: CASSLAGANVLTF.

CDR3: CATSRTGTQYF. Written as DNA, the CDR3 is TGTGCCACCAGCAGGACTGGCACGCAGTATTTT. This chain joins TRBV15 and TRBJ2-3; D not certain. Germline CDR1 LNHNV, CDR2 YYDKDF (reference sequence). The CDR3 totals 11 residues. V was shortened by 3 bases and J by 9 bases, with 7 bases between the two germline ends.

This clone was observed a handful of times. The V call is TRBV7-9, the J call TRBJ2-7; 7 bases agree with TRBD1. Germline CDR1 is SEHNR and CDR2 is FQNEAQ (reference sequence). With 0 bases clipped from V and 4 bases from J, the junction kept 3 bases outside the gene matches. This CDR3 spans 14 amino acids. This chain's CDR3 is CASSLALTGYEQYF. CDR3 bases: TGTGCCAGCAGCTTAGCCCTGACAGGGTACGAGCAGTACTTC.

This clone showed up just a few times. The V gene is TRBV30, the J gene TRBJ2-1; 7 positions agree with TRBD2. CDR3 size: 13 residues. The trim removed 2 bases at V and 6 bases at J, leaving 4 bases unmatched. CDR1 and CDR2 (germline): GTSNPN, SVGIG (reference sequence). Written as DNA, the CDR3 is TGTGCCTGGAGTCGACTAGCCCTCAATGAGCAGTTCTTC. This gives the protein CAWSRLALNEQFF.

This sequence joins TRBV14 and TRBJ1-2; no reliable D call. Trimming shortened V by 4 bases and J by 5 bases, and 11 bases separated the two germline ends. CDR1 and CDR2 (germline): SGHDN, FVKESK. This CDR3 spans 13 amino acids. DNA of the CDR3: TGTGCCAGCAGCCCCTCAACAGCATATGGCTACACCTTC. Protein product: CASSPSTAYGYTF.

The chain uses TRBV29-1 and TRBJ1-3; no definite D call. V was clipped by 7 bases and J by 1 base, with 14 bases between them. CDR1 and CDR2 from the germline V gene are SQVTM and ANQGSEA. This CDR3 spans 14 amino acids. CDR3 DNA sequence: TGCAGCGCCCTGAGTCCGGATTCTGGAAACACCATATATTTT. Its translation is CSALSPDSGNTIYF.

The chain links TRBV29-1 to TRBJ2-3, with 11 bases that match TRBD1. V lost 7 bases, J lost 4 bases, and 4 bases stayed unmatched. CDR1 is SQVTM and CDR2 is ANQGSEA in the germline V gene. The CDR3 is 13 residues long. The DNA for the CDR3 is TGCAGCGCACCGGGACAGGGGGCAGATACGCAGTATTTT. Translation: CSAPGQGADTQYF.